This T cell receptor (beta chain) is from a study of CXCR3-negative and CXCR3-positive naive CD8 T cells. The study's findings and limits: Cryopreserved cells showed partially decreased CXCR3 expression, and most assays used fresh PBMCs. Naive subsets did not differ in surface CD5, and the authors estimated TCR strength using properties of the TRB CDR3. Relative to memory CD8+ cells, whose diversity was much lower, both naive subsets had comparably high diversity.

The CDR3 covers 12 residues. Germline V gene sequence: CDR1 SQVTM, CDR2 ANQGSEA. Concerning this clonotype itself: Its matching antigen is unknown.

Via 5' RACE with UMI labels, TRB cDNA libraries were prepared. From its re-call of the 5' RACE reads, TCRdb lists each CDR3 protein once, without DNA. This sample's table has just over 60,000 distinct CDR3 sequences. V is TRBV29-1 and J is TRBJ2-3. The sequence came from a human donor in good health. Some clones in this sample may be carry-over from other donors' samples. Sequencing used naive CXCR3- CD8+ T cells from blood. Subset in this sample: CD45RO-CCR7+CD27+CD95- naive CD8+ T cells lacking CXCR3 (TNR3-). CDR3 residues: CSVVLAVDTQYF.